Shown below are 2 T cell receptor beta chains from a single sample sequenced in a study of blood T cell repertoires in COVID-19. Method: immunoSEQ multiplex PCR; TCRdb's copy keeps in-frame clones and lacks some. This sample has more than 95,000 clones, with around 86% found just once. The specimen sequenced was peripheral blood. These receptors originate from a middle-aged man with acute or convalescent COVID-19.

DNA of the CDR3: TGTGCCAGCAGTGAATTTGGAGGCTCGGGAAACACCATATATTTT. This translates into CASSEFGGSGNTIYF. The chain employs TRBV2 and TRBJ1-3, with no clear D. Looked up from germline, CDR1 is SNHLY and CDR2 is FYNNEI. Trimming pared 2 bases from V and 4 bases from J, leaving 12 bases between. This CDR3 comprises 15 residues.

J is TRBJ2-1 and V is TRBV19, with 14 bases lining up with TRBD2. The junction had 8 bases not matched to a gene; V was cut back by 9 bases and J by 7 bases. Per germline, CDR1 LNHDA and CDR2 SQIVND (reference sequence). The length of the CDR3 is 15 residues. The DNA of the CDR3 is TGTGCCAGCGGCGGGACTAGCGGGAGCTATAATGAGCAGTTCTTC. Protein product: CASGGTSGSYNEQFF. The complete variable domain, with remaining parts taken from reference TRBV19 and TRBJ2-1, reads DGGITQSPKYLFRKEGQNVTLSCEQNLNHDAMYWYRQDPGQGLRLIYYSQIVNDFQKGDIAEGYSVSREKKESFPLTVTSAQKNPTAFYLCASGGTSGSYNEQFFGPGTRLTVL.